Each of the 21 T cell receptor beta chains below was sequenced from the same sample in a study of blood T cell repertoires in COVID-19. Clones were read by immunoSEQ multiplex PCR, and TCRdb kept only the in-frame ones, dropping some. The sample lists tens of thousands of clones; around 82% were seen once. Material for sequencing was peripheral blood. The receptors stem from a man aged 65 to 79 with active COVID-19.

V usage is TRBV7-2 and J usage is TRBJ1-1, with D unclear. This CDR3 comprises 14 residues. V was clipped by 4 bases and J by 2 bases, with 11 bases between them. Germline CDR1 SGHTA, CDR2 FQGNSA. The CDR3 coding sequence is TGTGCCAGCAGCTCCGGATCGGGTAACACTGAAGCTTTCTTT. Translated, it gives CASSSGSGNTEAFF.

The chain is built from TRBV27 and TRBJ1-2; 7 nucleotides agree with TRBD1. Germline V gene sequence: CDR1 MNHEY, CDR2 SMNVEV (reference sequence). The CDR3 is 15 amino acids. J gave up 4 bases and V 5 bases, and 10 bases lay outside the gene matches. CDR3 DNA: TGTGCCAGCAGTCCTACCTTGACAGGGTTCTATGGCTACACCTTC. Protein sequence: CASSPTLTGFYGYTF.

The chain employs TRBV5-1 and TRBJ2-1; perhaps TRBD1 as D (6 bases). CDR1 and CDR2 (germline): SGHRS, YFSETQ. This CDR3 has 16 amino acids. V was clipped by 8 bases and J by 0 bases, with 18 bases between them. CDR3 sequence reads: CARGADSPSSYNEQFF. CDR3 bases: TGCGCCAGGGGGGCTGACAGTCCGAGCTCCTACAATGAGCAGTTCTTC. The variable domain in full, with the rest retrieved from reference TRBV5-1 and TRBJ2-1, is KAGVTQTPRYLIKTRGQQVTLSCSPISGHRSVSWYQQTPGQGLQFLFEYFSETQRNKGNFPGRFSGRQFSNSRSEMNVSTLELGDSALYLCARGADSPSSYNEQFFGPGTRLTVL.

This clone was seen a single time. The chain joins TRBV5-6 to TRBJ2-1; no clear D gene. The CDR3 runs to 15 residues. Germline V gene data show CDR1 as SGHDT and CDR2 as YYEEEE. With 4 bases removed from V and 5 bases from J, the gap between germline ends came to 16 bases. This CDR3 is CASSLRRDWNNEQFF. The CDR3 DNA reads TGTGCCAGCAGCCTAAGGAGAGACTGGAACAATGAGCAGTTCTTC.

This chain joins TRBV5-1 and TRBJ1-1, with 8 bases fitting TRBD1. The CDR3 totals 15 residues. Per germline, CDR1 SGHRS and CDR2 YFSETQ. Losses at the gene ends were 0 bases for V and 8 bases for J; bases not matched to a gene: 9. The CDR3 region is CASSLAGTGDLEAFF. In DNA, the CDR3 is TGCGCCAGCAGCTTGGCCGGGACAGGCGACTTAGAAGCTTTCTTT.

The rearrangement uses TRBV5-1 and TRBJ1-6; D gene ambiguous. The germline V and J ends were trimmed by 4 bases and 8 bases, with 13 bases remaining between them. Germline CDR1 reads SGHRS; CDR2 reads YFSETQ. The CDR3 extends over 14 amino acids. The CDR3 DNA is TGCGCCAGCAGCCCGGGGAGGGTCGATTCACCCCTCCACTTT. Its translation is CASSPGRVDSPLHF.

The V gene is TRBV11-3, the J gene TRBJ1-4, with D maybe TRBD1 (5 bases). Trimming shortened V by 6 bases and J by 4 bases, and 12 bases separated the two germline ends. The CDR3 runs to 14 residues. CDR1 is SGHNT, CDR2 YENEEA, per germline. This CDR3 reads CASRSTGVNEKLFF. The CDR3 coding sequence is TGTGCCAGCAGGTCAACGGGGGTTAATGAAAAACTGTTTTTT.

The CDR3 region has the DNA TGTGCCAGCAGCGTAGCTACGGCCGGGGAGCTGTTTTTT. This codes for CASSVATAGELFF. The V and J genes are TRBV9 and TRBJ2-2; unclear D gene. CDR3 length equals 13 residues. The ends were cut back, 0 bases at V and 6 bases at J, with 6 bases in the middle. Germline CDR1 is SGDLS and CDR2 is YYNGEE.

This clone was observed a handful of times. V usage is TRBV29-1 and J usage is TRBJ2-2; 9 positions agree with TRBD2. V lost 3 bases and J lost 0; bases outside the gene matches: 11. CDR3 length equals 18 residues. Looked up from germline, CDR1 is SQVTM and CDR2 is ANQGSEA. The CDR3 loop is CSVDGSSGGGPNTGELFF. The CDR3 DNA follows: TGCAGCGTTGATGGGAGTAGCGGGGGCGGGCCGAACACCGGGGAGCTGTTTTTT.

This sequence joins TRBV5-1 and TRBJ1-6, with D maybe TRBD1 (5 bases). Germline V gene data show CDR1 as SGHRS and CDR2 as YFSETQ. This CDR3 comprises 17 residues. Trimming cost V 0 bases and J 0 bases, with 10 bases left between them. CDR3 nucleotide sequence: TGCGCCAGCAGCTTGGAACAGGTCAGCTCCTATAATTCACCCCTCCACTTT. This translates into CASSLEQVSSYNSPLHF.

The chain employs TRBV7-2 and TRBJ2-3, with 11 nucleotides matching TRBD2. CDR3 length equals 16 residues. From germline, CDR1 is SGHTA and CDR2 FQGNSA. The V gene end was trimmed by 1 base and the J gene end by 6 bases; junction bases not matched to a gene: 6. CDR3 region: CASSLEGLAVSDTQYF. The CDR3, as DNA: TGTGCCAGCAGCTTAGAGGGACTAGCGGTCTCGGATACGCAGTATTTT.

The V call is TRBV2, the J call TRBJ1-2, with 11 positions matching TRBD1. CDR1 and CDR2 from the germline V gene are SNHLY and FYNNEI. This CDR3 region has 14 residues. J gave up 5 bases and V 6 bases, and 5 bases lay outside the gene matches. The CDR3 loop reads CASSWGQGGYGYTF. In nucleotides, the CDR3 is TGTGCCAGCAGCTGGGGACAGGGGGGATATGGCTACACCTTC.

The gene calls are TRBV2 and TRBJ2-4, with 9 bases that match TRBD1. Germline V gene data show CDR1 as SNHLY and CDR2 as FYNNEI. V lost 1 base, J lost 5 bases, and 3 bases stayed unmatched. The CDR3 runs to 15 residues. The CDR3 protein is CASSEDRGRENIQYF. The CDR3 nucleotides read TGTGCCAGCAGTGAAGACAGGGGGCGGGAAAACATTCAGTACTTC.

There are a few counts of this clone. The rearrangement joins TRBV19 to TRBJ1-4, with D possibly matching TRBD1 (6 bases). The length of the CDR3 is 13 residues. V was pared by 7 bases and J by 7 bases, with 13 bases between. The V gene's germline CDR1 is LNHDA and CDR2 SQIVND (reference sequence). CDR3 DNA sequence: TGTGCCAGTAACCGGGACAACACTGAAAAACTGTTTTTT. Translated, it gives CASNRDNTEKLFF.

V gene TRBV19 combines with J gene TRBJ2-3; 8 bases agree with TRBD2. V shed 1 base and J 5 bases; nucleotides not matched to a gene: 5. This CDR3 region has 15 residues. CDR1 and CDR2 (germline): LNHDA, SQIVND (reference sequence). The CDR3, as DNA: TGTGCCAGTAGTATAGTTTCCGGGGGGGGAGATACGCAGTATTTT. Translation gives CASSIVSGGGDTQYF.

The chain links TRBV14 to TRBJ2-5; a weak D match, TRBD1 (6 bases). This CDR3 region has 15 residues. Germline-derived CDR1 and CDR2 are SGHDN and FVKESK. V lost 5 bases and J lost 0, with 13 bases in between. The CDR3 is CASSRDNGYQETQYF. CDR3 nucleotide sequence: TGTGCCAGCAGCAGGGACAACGGGTACCAAGAGACCCAGTACTTC.

This clone showed up just a few times. The gene calls are TRBV19 and TRBJ1-1; D gene ambiguous. CDR1 is LNHDA and CDR2 is SQIVND in the germline V gene (reference sequence). Between the trimmed V and J ends, which lost 2 bases and 9 bases, there was a span of 10 bases. The CDR3 spans 12 residues. The CDR3 loop is CASSIPRQQAFF. The CDR3 DNA reads as TGTGCCAGTAGTATACCCCGACAACAAGCTTTCTTT.

V usage is TRBV5-6 and J usage is TRBJ2-7; tentative D call: TRBD1 (7 bases). V lost 2 bases and J lost 4, with 22 bases in between. Germline V gives CDR1 SGHDT, CDR2 YYEEEE. There are 17 residues in the CDR3. Here the CDR3 reads CASSFRGEWTGFYEQYF. The CDR3 bases are TGTGCCAGCAGCTTTCGCGGGGAATGGACAGGCTTTTACGAGCAGTACTTC.

The V gene is TRBV15, the J gene TRBJ2-1; TRBD2 might be the D (5 bases). The length of the CDR3 is 17 residues. Deletions cut 2 bases from V and 0 bases from J, with 14 bases between. Germline CDR1 is LNHNV and CDR2 is YYDKDF (reference sequence). The CDR3 bases are TGTGCCACCAGCAGAACCGGACTGACGAGCTCCTACAATGAGCAGTTCTTC. Translating it yields CATSRTGLTSSYNEQFF.

V and J are TRBV11-3 and TRBJ1-1, with 8 bases that match TRBD1. CDR1 is SGHNT, CDR2 YENEEA, per germline. The CDR3 covers 17 residues. Unmatched junction bases numbered 9, after V lost 2 bases and J lost 1 base. The CDR3 bases are TGTGCCAGCAGCTTACGAGGACAGGGAATCAAGAACACTGAAGCTTTCTTT. This codes for CASSLRGQGIKNTEAFF.

This sequence joins TRBV19 and TRBJ1-5; D call uncertain. V lost 3 bases, J lost 0 bases, and 9 bases lay in between. The CDR3 loop spans 15 amino acids. The germline V gene has CDR1 LNHDA and CDR2 SQIVND (reference sequence). The CDR3 region has the DNA TGTGCCAGTAGTATCAACCCAGGTAGCAATCAGCCCCAGCATTTT. It encodes CASSINPGSNQPQHF. Complete variable domain (other parts from reference TRBV19 and TRBJ1-5): DGGITQSPKYLFRKEGQNVTLSCEQNLNHDAMYWYRQDPGQGLRLIYYSQIVNDFQKGDIAEGYSVSREKKESFPLTVTSAQKNPTAFYLCASSINPGSNQPQHFGDGTRLSIL.